The entry below describes one T cell receptor (beta chain). What it binds is unknown. PCR involved 60 Vbeta and 13 Jbeta primers. The protocol was immunoSEQ multiplex PCR, while the TCRdb copy is restricted to in-frame clones and leaves out a portion. The sample contains some 120,000 clones, about three quarters of which appear only once. CDR1 and CDR2 (germline): MDHEN, SYDVKM. The CDR3 sequence is 15 residues long. Trimming cost V 3 bases and J 6 bases; bases outside gene matches: 7. These data belong to a study of cytomegalovirus exposure and HLA in healthy donors. Study-level results: TCR beta V segments were, for the most part, productive about 87% or about 30% of the time in an earlier analysis.

The source material was PBMCs. The receptor's source is a man aged 25 to 45 in good health and CMV-seronegative. This chain uses TRBV28 with TRBJ2-7; the match to TRBD2 covers 11 bases. As DNA, the CDR3 is TGTGCCAGCAGTTTCCTTAGGGGGACTAGCGGCGAGCAGTACTTC. Translated: CASSFLRGTSGEQYF.